The 14 T cell receptor beta chains reported below all come from one sample, sequenced in a study of blood T cell repertoires in COVID-19. Repertoires were generated with immunoSEQ multiplex PCR, while TCRdb's copy carries only in-frame clones and drops some. Here the sample spans about 300,000 clones, 70% to 90% being singletons. Sequenced sample: peripheral blood. The receptors were sampled from a man between 18 and 29 years old who had recovered from COVID-19.

CDR3 DNA: TGTGCCTCTATAATGGACAGCTATGGCTACACCTTC. This codes for CASIMDSYGYTF. V and J are TRBV30 and TRBJ1-2; perhaps TRBD1 as D (6 bases). The V end lost 7 bases, the J end lost 4 bases, and 13 bases lay between the germline ends. Germline V gene data show CDR1 as GTSNPN and CDR2 as SVGIG (reference sequence). The CDR3 is made up of 12 amino acids. The whole variable domain, filled in from reference TRBV30 and TRBJ1-2, reads SQTIHQWPATLVQPVGSPLSLECTVEGTSNPNLYWYRQAAGRGLQLLFYSVGIGQISSEVPQNLSASRPQDRQFILSSKKLLLSDSGFYLCASIMDSYGYTFGSGTRLTVV.

V gene TRBV13 combines with J gene TRBJ2-1, with 9 bases identical to TRBD1. V was pared by 6 bases and J by 6 bases, with 3 bases of the junction left unmatched. Germline V CDR1 and CDR2: PRHDT, FYEKMQ (reference sequence). CDR3 length: 13 residues. The CDR3 DNA sequence: TGTGCCAGCAGTTTGACAGGGGGCAATGAGCAGTTCTTC. Translated: CASSLTGGNEQFF.

The V gene is TRBV2, the J gene TRBJ1-1, with 9 positions matching TRBD1. The ends lost 5 bases at V and 3 bases at J; junction bases unmatched: 7. This CDR3 is built from 15 residues. Germline lookup yields CDR1 SNHLY and CDR2 FYNNEI. The CDR3, as DNA: TGTGCCAGCAGTAGTTGGGACAGGGTTTACACTGAAGCTTTCTTT. This gives the protein CASSSWDRVYTEAFF.

The chain joins TRBV7-9 to TRBJ2-6; D is possibly TRBD1 (6 bases). V was shortened by 2 bases and J by 0 bases, with 11 bases between the two germline ends. CDR3 size: 17 residues. Per the germline V gene, CDR1 is SEHNR and CDR2 is FQNEAQ (reference sequence). CDR3 DNA: TGTGCCAGCAGCTTACGACCGACAGGCTCTGGGGCCAACGTCCTGACTTTC. Protein sequence: CASSLRPTGSGANVLTF.

This chain uses TRBV7-8 with TRBJ2-1; 10 positions match TRBD2. The CDR3 sequence is 17 residues long. Germline loops: CDR1 SGHVS, CDR2 FQNEAQ. V lost 2 bases to trimming and J lost 0 bases; unmatched junction nucleotides: 4. DNA of the CDR3: TGTGCCAGCAGCTTAAGCGGGGGGGCCCCCTCCTACAATGAGCAGTTCTTC. The encoded protein is CASSLSGGAPSYNEQFF.

The chain employs TRBV18 and TRBJ1-1; TRBD1 is a possible D gene (6 bases). The CDR3 loop spans 12 amino acids. V shed 3 bases and J shed 6 bases, with 8 bases lying between them. The germline gives CDR1 KGHSH, CDR2 LQKENI. CDR3 residues: CASSPTGPEAFF. Written as DNA, the CDR3 is TGTGCCAGCTCACCTACAGGGCCTGAAGCTTTCTTT.

V is TRBV12-3 or TRBV12-4 and J is TRBJ2-1; maybe TRBD2 (5 bases). V was cut by 5 bases and J by 3 bases, with 8 bases left in between. The CDR3 loop spans 13 amino acids. The CDR3 nucleotides read TGTGCCAGCAGTCCCCGGGACTACAATGAGCAGTTCTTC. It encodes CASSPRDYNEQFF.

The rearrangement joins TRBV27 to TRBJ1-1; weak D call: TRBD1 (6 bases). The germline V gene has CDR1 MNHEY and CDR2 SMNVEV (reference sequence). This CDR3 has 15 amino acids. V lost 4 bases and J lost 0, with 12 bases in between. CDR3 sequence reads: CASSSHGQLNTEAFF. CDR3 coding DNA: TGTGCCAGCAGTTCGCACGGACAGCTGAACACTGAAGCTTTCTTT.

The V and J genes are TRBV14 and TRBJ2-1; 7 bases agree with TRBD2. This CDR3 contains 16 residues. Losses at the gene ends were 0 bases for V and 5 bases for J; bases not matched to a gene: 7. The germline gives CDR1 SGHDN, CDR2 FVKESK. The CDR3 sequence is CASSQDGTTLDNEQFF. The CDR3 DNA reads as TGTGCCAGCAGCCAAGATGGGACTACCCTCGACAATGAGCAGTTCTTC.

This chain uses TRBV5-1 with TRBJ2-2; TRBD1 might be the D (6 bases). Trimming shortened V by 4 bases and J by 2 bases, and 9 bases separated the two germline ends. Germline values: CDR1 SGHRS, CDR2 YFSETQ. CDR3 size: 14 residues. The CDR3 sequence: CASSPGHNTGELFF. CDR3 DNA sequence: TGCGCCAGCAGCCCGGGACATAACACCGGGGAGCTGTTTTTT.

The V gene is TRBV6-5, the J gene TRBJ2-7, with D possibly matching TRBD1 (5 bases). CDR1 and CDR2 (germline): MNHEY, SVGAGI. V lost 5 bases to trimming and J lost 5 bases, with 13 bases between them. The CDR3 runs to 13 residues. The CDR3 sequence: CASSTPDSHEQYF. DNA of the CDR3: TGTGCCAGCAGTACTCCTGACAGTCACGAGCAGTACTTC.

V usage is TRBV18 and J usage is TRBJ1-2, with D unresolved. The germline gives CDR1 KGHSH, CDR2 LQKENI. Trimming took 2 bases from V and 0 from J, leaving 13 bases between them. This CDR3 is 16 amino acids long. CDR3 sequence (DNA): TGTGCCAGCTCACCATTCGGTCGACTATCTAACTATGGCTACACCTTC. Translating gives CASSPFGRLSNYGYTF.

The gene calls are TRBV4-2 and TRBJ1-5; the D gene is possibly TRBD1 (6 bases). CDR1 and CDR2 from the germline V gene are LGHNA and YNFKEQ. The CDR3 has 16 residues. The V gene lost 0 bases and the J gene lost 0 bases, with 9 bases spanning the gap. CDR3 in amino acids: CASSQEAGDSNQPQHF. Written as DNA, the CDR3 is TGTGCCAGCAGCCAAGAGGCAGGGGATAGCAATCAGCCCCAGCATTTT.

The chain couples TRBV4-3 to TRBJ1-2, with D uncertain. This CDR3 comprises 16 residues. The germline V gene has CDR1 LGHNA and CDR2 YSLEER. Trimming removed 0 bases from V and 0 bases from J, with 11 bases in between. CDR3 region: CASSQEPTPPNYGYTF. CDR3 DNA: TGCGCCAGCAGCCAAGAACCCACACCCCCTAACTATGGCTACACCTTC.